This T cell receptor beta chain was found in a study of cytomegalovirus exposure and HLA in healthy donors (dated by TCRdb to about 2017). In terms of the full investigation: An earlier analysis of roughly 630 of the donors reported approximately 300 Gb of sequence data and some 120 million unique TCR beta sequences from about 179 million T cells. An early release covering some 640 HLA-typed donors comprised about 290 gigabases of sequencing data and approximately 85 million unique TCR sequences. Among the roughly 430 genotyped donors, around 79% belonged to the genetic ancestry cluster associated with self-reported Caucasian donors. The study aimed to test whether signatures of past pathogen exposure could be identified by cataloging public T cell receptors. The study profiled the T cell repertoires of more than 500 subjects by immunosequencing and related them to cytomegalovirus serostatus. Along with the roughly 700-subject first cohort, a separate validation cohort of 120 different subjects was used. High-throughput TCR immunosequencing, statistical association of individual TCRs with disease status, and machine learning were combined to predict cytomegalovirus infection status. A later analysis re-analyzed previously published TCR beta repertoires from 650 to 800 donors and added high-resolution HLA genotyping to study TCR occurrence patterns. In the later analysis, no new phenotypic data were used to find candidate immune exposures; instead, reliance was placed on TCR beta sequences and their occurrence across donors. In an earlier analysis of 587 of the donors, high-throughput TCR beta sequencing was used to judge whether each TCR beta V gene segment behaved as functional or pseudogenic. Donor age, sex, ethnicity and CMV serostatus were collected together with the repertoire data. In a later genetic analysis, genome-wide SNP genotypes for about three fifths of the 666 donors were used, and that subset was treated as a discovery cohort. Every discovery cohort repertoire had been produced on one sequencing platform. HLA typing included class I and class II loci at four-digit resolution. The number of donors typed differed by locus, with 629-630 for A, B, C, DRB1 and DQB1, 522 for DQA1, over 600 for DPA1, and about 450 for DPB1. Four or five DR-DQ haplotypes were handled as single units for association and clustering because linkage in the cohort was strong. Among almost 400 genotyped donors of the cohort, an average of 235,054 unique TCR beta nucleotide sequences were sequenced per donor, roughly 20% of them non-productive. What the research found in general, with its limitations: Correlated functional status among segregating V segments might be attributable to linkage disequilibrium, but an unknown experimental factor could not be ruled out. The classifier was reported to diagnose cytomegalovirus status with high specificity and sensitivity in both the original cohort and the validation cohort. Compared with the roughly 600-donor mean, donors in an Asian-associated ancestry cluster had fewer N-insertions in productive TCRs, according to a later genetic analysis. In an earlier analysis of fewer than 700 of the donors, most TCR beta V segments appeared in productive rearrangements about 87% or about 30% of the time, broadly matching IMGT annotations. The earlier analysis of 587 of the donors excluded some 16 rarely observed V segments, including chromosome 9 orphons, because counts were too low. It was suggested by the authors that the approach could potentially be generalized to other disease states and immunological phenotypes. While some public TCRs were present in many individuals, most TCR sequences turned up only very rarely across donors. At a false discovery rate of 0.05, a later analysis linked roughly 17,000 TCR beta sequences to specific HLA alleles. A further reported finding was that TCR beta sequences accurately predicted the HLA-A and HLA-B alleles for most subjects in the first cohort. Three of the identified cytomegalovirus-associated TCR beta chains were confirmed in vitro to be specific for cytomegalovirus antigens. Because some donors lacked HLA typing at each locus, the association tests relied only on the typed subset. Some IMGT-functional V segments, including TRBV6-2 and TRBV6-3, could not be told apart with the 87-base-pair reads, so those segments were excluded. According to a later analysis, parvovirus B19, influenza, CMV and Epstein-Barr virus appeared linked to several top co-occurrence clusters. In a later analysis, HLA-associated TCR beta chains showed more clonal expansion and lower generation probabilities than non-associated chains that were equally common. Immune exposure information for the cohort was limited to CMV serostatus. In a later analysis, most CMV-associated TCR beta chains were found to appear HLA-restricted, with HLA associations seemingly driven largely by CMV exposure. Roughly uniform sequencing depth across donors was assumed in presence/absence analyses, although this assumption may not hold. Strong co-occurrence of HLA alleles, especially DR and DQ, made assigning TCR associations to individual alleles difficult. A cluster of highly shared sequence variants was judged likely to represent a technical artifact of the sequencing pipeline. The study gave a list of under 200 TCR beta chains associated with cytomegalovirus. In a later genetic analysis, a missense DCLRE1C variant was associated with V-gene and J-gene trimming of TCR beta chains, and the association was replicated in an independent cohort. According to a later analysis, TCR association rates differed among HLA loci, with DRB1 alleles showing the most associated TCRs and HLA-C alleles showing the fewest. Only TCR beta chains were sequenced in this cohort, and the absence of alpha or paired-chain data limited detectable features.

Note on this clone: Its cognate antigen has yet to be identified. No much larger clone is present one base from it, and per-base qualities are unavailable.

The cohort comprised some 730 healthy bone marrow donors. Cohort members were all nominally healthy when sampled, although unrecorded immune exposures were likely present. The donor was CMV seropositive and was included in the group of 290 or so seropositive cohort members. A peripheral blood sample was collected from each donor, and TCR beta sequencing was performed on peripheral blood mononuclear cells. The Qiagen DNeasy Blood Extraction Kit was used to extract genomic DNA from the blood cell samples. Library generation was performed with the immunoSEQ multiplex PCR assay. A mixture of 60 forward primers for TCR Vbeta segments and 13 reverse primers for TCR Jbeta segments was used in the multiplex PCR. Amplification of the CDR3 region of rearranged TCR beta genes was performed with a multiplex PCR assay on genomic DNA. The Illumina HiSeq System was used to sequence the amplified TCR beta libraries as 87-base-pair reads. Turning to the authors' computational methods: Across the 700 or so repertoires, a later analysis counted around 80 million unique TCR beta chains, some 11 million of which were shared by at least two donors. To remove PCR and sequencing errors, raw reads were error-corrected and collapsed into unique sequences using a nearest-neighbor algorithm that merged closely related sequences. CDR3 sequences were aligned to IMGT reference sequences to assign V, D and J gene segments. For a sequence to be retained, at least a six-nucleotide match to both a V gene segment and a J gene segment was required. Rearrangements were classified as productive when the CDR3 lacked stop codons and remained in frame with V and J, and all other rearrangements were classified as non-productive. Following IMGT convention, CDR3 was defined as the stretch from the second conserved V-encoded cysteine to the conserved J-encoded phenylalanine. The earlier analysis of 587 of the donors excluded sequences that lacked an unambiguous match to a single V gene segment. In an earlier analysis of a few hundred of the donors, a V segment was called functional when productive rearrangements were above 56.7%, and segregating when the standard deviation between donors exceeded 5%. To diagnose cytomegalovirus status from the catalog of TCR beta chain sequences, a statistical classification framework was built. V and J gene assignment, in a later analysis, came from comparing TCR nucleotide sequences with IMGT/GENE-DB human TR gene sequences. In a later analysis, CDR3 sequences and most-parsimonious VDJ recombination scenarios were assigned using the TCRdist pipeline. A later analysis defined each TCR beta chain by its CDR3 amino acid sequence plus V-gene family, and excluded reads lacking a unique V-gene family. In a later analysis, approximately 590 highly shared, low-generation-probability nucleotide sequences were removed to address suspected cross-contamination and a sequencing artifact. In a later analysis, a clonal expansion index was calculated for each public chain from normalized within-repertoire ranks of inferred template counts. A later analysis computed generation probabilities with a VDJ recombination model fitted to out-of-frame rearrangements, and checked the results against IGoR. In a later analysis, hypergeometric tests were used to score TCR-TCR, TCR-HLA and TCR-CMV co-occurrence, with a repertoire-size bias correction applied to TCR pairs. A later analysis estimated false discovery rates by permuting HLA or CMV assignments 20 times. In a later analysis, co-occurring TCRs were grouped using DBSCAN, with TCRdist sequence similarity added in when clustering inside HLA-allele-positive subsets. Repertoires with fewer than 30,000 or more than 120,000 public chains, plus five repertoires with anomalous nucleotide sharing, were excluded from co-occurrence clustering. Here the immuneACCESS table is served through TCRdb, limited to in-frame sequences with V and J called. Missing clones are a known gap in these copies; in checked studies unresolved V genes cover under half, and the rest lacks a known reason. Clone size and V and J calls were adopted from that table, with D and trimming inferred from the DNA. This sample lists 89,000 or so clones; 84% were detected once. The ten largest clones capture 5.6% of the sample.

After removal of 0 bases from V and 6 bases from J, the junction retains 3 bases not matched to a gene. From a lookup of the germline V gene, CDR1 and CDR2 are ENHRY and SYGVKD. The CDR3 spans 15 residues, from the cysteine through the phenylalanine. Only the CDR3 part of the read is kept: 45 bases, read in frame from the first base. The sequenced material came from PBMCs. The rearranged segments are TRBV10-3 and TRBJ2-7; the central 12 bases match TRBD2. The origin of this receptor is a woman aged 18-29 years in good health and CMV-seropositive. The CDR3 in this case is CAISESILAGGEQYF. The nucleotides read TGTGCCATCAGTGAGTCCATACTAGCGGGAGGCGAGCAGTACTTC.